This T cell receptor beta chain was captured in a study of blood T cell repertoires in COVID-19. The V segment lost 0 bases and the J segment 7 bases; nucleotides outside the gene matches: 9. The CDR3 has 17 amino acids. Per the germline V gene, CDR1 is LGHDT and CDR2 is YNNKEL (reference sequence). In the source study's methods: Scientists estimated how many nucleated cells there were by amplifying reference gene primers. Here immunoSEQ multiplex PCR was the method, and the copy in TCRdb shows in-frame clones only, minus some. The DNA was the basis for D and trimming; V, J and clone size are from that table. The table shows around 210,000 clones, with around 85% occurring only once.

The V gene is TRBV3-1 (or the pseudogene TRBV3-2), the J gene TRBJ2-1, with 10 nucleotides matching TRBD2. Sequencing used peripheral blood. The clonotype comes from a man in his forties or fifties with COVID-19, enrolled during active disease. CDR3 in amino acids: CASSQETLAGVSNEQFF. CDR3 in DNA: TGTGCCAGCAGCCAAGAGACGCTAGCGGGGGTCTCAAATGAGCAGTTCTTC.